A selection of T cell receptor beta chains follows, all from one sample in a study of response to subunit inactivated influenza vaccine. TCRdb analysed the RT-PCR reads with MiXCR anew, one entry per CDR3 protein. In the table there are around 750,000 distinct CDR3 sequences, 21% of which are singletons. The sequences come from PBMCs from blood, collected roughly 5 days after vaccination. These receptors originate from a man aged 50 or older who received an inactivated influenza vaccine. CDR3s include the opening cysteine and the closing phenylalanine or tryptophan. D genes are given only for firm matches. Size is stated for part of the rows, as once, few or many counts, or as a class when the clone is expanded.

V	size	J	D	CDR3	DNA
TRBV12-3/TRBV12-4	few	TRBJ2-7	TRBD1	CASRGTGPGEQYF	TGTGCCAGCAGAGGGACAGGACCCGGCGAGCAGTACTTC
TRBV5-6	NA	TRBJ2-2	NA	CASSFFAGELFF	TGTGCCAGCAGCTTTTTCGCCGGGGAGCTGTTTTTT
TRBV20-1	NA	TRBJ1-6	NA	CSALSSYNSPLHF	TGCAGTGCCCTGAGCTCCTATAATTCACCCCTCCACTTT
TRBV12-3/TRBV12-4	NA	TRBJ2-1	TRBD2	CASSQPSGGAGNEQFF	TGTGCCAGCAGTCAGCCTAGCGGGGGGGCGGGTAATGAGCAGTTCTTC
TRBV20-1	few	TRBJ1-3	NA	CSASTGGNTIYF	TGCAGTGCGTCAACAGGGGGAAACACCATATATTTT
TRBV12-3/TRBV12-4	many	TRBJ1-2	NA	CASRSIGLNGYTF	TGTGCCAGCAGGTCGATTGGACTTAATGGCTACACCTTC
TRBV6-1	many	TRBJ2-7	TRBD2	CASSAGLAAYEQYF	TGTGCCAGCAGTGCCGGACTAGCGGCCTACGAGCAGTACTTC
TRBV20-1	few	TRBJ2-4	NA	CSARGQGGNIQYF	TGCAGTGCGAGAGGCCAGGGTGGCAACATTCAGTACTTC
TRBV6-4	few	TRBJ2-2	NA	CASSEGPGDTGELFF	TGTGCCAGCAGTGAGGGCCCAGGGGACACCGGGGAGCTGTTTTTT
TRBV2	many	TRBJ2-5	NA	CASRSRGALQETQYF	TGTGCCAGCAGGAGCCGGGGGGCCCTCCAAGAGACCCAGTACTTC
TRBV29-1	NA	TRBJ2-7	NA	CSVIVTGTFNEQYF	TGCAGCGTGATAGTGACAGGGACTTTCAACGAGCAGTACTTC
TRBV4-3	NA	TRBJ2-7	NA	CADRMRYEQYF	TGCGCCGACCGAATGCGCTACGAGCAGTACTTC
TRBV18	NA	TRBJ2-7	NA	CASSRPGHDYEQYF	TGTGCCAGCTCACGGCCGGGACACGACTACGAGCAGTACTTC
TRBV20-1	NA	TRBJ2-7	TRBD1	CSARPLRGRFSYEQYF	TGCAGTGCTAGACCTCTCAGGGGGCGTTTCTCCTACGAGCAGTACTTC
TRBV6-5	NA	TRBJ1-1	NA	CASSYYQEKDTEAFF	TGTGCCAGCAGTTATTATCAGGAAAAAGACACTGAAGCTTTCTTT
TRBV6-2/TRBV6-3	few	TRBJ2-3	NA	CASSYEKRDTQYF	TGTGCCAGCAGTTACGAGAAGAGAGATACGCAGTATTTT
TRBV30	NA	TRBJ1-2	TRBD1	CAWSVQGLYGYTF	TGTGCCTGGAGTGTACAGGGGCTCTATGGCTACACCTTC
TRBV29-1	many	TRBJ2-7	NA	CSVGVAYEQYF	TGCAGCGTTGGGGTGGCCTACGAGCAGTACTTC
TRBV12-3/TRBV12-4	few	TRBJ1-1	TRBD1	CASLSTGARTEAFF	TGTGCCAGCCTATCCACAGGGGCGCGGACTGAAGCTTTCTTT
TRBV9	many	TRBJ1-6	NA	CASSSWTVNSPLHF	TGTGCCAGCAGCTCCTGGACAGTAAATTCACCCCTCCACTTT
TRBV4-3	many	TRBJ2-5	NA	CASSQMSGQETQYF	TGCGCCAGCAGCCAAATGTCAGGTCAAGAGACCCAGTACTTC
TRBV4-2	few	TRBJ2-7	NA	CASSQGRDGFYEQYF	TGTGCCAGCAGCCAAGGCCGGGACGGATTCTACGAGCAGTACTTC
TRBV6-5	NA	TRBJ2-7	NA	CASSYSRGATPYLF	TGTGCCAGCAGTTACTCGCGGGGAGCAACGCCCTACTTATTC
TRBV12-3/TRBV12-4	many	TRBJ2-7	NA	CASSPGPYEQYF	TGCGCCAGCAGCCCTGGACCCTACGAGCAGTACTTC
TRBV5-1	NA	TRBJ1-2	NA	CASSSRPGDGYTF	TGCGCCAGCAGTTCCCGCCCCGGGGATGGCTACACCTTC
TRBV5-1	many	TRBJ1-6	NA	CASSLMVNDRSPLHF	TGCGCCAGCAGCTTGATGGTTAATGACAGGTCACCCCTCCACTTT
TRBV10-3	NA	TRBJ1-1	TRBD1	CAISTLQGLENEAFF	TGTGCCATCAGTACTCTACAGGGGCTTGAGAATGAAGCTTTCTTT
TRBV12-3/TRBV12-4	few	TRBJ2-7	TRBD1	CASNLSGQGGVTEQYF	TGTGCCAGCAACCTATCCGGACAGGGGGGAGTTACCGAGCAGTACTTC
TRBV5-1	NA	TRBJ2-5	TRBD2	CASSSTSGGAQTQYF	TGCGCCAGCAGCTCGACTAGCGGGGGGGCTCAGACCCAGTACTTC
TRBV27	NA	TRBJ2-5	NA	CASSGLGRETQYF	TGTGCCAGCAGTGGGCTAGGGCGAGAGACCCAGTACTTC
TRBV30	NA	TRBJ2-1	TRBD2	CAWSRGLAGNNEQFF	TGTGCCTGGAGTCGAGGACTAGCGGGGAACAATGAGCAGTTCTTC
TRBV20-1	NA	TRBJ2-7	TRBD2	CSATSQFLAGSYEQYF	TGCAGTGCTACCTCACAATTCCTAGCGGGCTCCTACGAGCAGTACTTC
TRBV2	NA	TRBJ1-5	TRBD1	CASREDRGVNQPQHF	TGTGCCAGCAGGGAGGACAGGGGAGTCAATCAGCCCCAGCATTTT
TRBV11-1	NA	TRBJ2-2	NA	CASSFYTATTGELFF	TGTGCCAGCAGCTTTTACACAGCCACGACCGGGGAGCTGTTTTTT
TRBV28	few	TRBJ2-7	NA	CASSRPEVYYEQYF	TGTGCCAGCAGCCGTCCAGAGGTTTACTACGAGCAGTACTTC
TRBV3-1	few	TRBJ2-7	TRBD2	CASSQGLAGEEQYF	TGTGCCAGCAGCCAAGGGCTAGCGGGGGAAGAGCAGTACTTC
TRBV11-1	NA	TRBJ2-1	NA	CASSLREPNPYNEQFF	TGTGCCAGCAGCTTACGGGAACCCAACCCCTACAATGAGCAGTTCTTC
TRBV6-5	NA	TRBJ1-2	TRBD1	CASSYLDRDRVFNYGYTF	TGTGCCAGCAGTTACTTAGACCGGGACAGGGTTTTTAACTATGGCTACACCTTC
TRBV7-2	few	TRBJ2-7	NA	CASSDIGTVYEQYF	TGTGCCAGCAGCGATATCGGGACGGTCTACGAGCAGTACTTC
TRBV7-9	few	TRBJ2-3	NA	CASSLAGTRNTDTQYF	TGTGCCAGCAGCTTAGCAGGGACGCGGAACACAGATACGCAGTATTTT